The 29 T cell receptor beta chains below all came from one sample that was sequenced in a study of shared clonotypes between healthy human individuals. Libraries were prepared by immunoSEQ multiplex PCR; TCRdb keeps only in-frame clonotypes and omits some of them. The sample includes a few million clones, roughly nine tenths seen only once; the top ten take more than 0.12%. The material sequenced was naive CD4+ T cells sorted from blood. The subset: CD45RA+ positively selected. Receptors originate from a man aged 18 to 35 in good health.

The chain links TRBV28 to TRBJ2-3; 8 bases match TRBD2. The CDR3 totals 13 residues. Losses at the gene ends were 3 bases for V and 5 bases for J; bases not matched to a gene: 1. Germline V gene data show CDR1 as MDHEN and CDR2 as SYDVKM. CDR3 residues: CASSLAGGDTQYF. CDR3 sequence (DNA): TGTGCCAGCAGTTTGGCGGGGGGAGATACGCAGTATTTT.

Worth noting for this clone: Relative to the germline gene, one junction end is altered; a read error may explain this. The chain recombines TRBV15 with TRBJ1-6; no clear D gene. Germline V gene data show CDR1 as LNHNV and CDR2 as YYDKDF (reference sequence). The CDR3 consists of 15 residues. CDR3 nucleotide sequence: TGTGCCACCAACAGAGACACCTCGGGGAATTCACCCCTCCACTTT. This gives the protein CATNRDTSGNSPLHF.

In the case of this clone: The sample carries other DNA sequences with the same CDR3. The V and J genes are TRBV7-2 and TRBJ2-7, with 7 bases identical to TRBD2. Germline V gene data show CDR1 as SGHTA and CDR2 as FQGNSA. This CDR3 spans 14 amino acids. The ends lost 3 bases at V and 6 bases at J; junction bases unmatched: 8. The chain's CDR3 is CASSLGREFREQYF. DNA for the CDR3: TGTGCCAGCAGCTTGGGGCGGGAGTTCCGCGAGCAGTACTTC.

The chain employs TRBV5-1 and TRBJ2-2, with 7 bases matching TRBD1. The CDR3 is 15 residues long. CDR1 and CDR2 (germline): SGHRS, YFSETQ. Trimming cost V 3 bases and J 3 bases; bases outside gene matches: 5. The CDR3 sequence is CASSSRTGDTGELFF. CDR3 bases: TGCGCCAGCAGCTCAAGGACAGGTGACACCGGGGAGCTGTTTTTT.

This chain joins TRBV27 and TRBJ2-7; D perhaps matches TRBD1 (6 bases). Germline V gene sequence: CDR1 MNHEY, CDR2 SMNVEV (reference sequence). The V end was cut by 0 bases, the J end by 3 bases, with 12 bases between. The CDR3 has 15 amino acids. The CDR3 loop reads CASSLSPQGHYEQYF. The CDR3, as DNA: TGTGCCAGCAGTTTATCACCCCAGGGGCACTACGAGCAGTACTTC.

Concerning this clone: Other DNA sequences in the same sample also yield this CDR3. V is TRBV30 and J is TRBJ2-7; maybe TRBD1 (6 bases). The CDR3 totals 13 residues. Trimming took 0 bases from V and 3 from J, leaving 9 bases between them. The germline V gene has CDR1 GTSNPN and CDR2 SVGIG (reference sequence). CDR3 bases: TGTGCCTGGAGTGTACAGGGTCTCTACGAGCAGTACTTC. Amino acids: CAWSVQGLYEQYF.

This chain uses TRBV5-1 with TRBJ2-3; no clear D. The germline CDR1 and CDR2 sequences are SGHRS and YFSETQ. CDR3 size: 14 residues. V was cut by 0 bases and J by 1 base, with 6 bases left in between. The CDR3 coding sequence is TGCGCCAGCAGCTTGGCCGTCGGCACAGATACGCAGTATTTT. Residues: CASSLAVGTDTQYF.

The V call is TRBV28, the J call TRBJ2-1; 10 nucleotides match TRBD1. The CDR3 contains 15 residues. Germline V gene sequence: CDR1 MDHEN, CDR2 SYDVKM. Trimming removed 6 bases from V and 8 bases from J; junction bases left unmatched: 10. The CDR3 nucleotides are TGTGCCAGCAGCCCCACGACAGGGGGCCTCCATGAGCAGTTCTTC. Its translation is CASSPTTGGLHEQFF. Drawing the rest from reference TRBV28 and TRBJ2-1, the complete variable domain is DVKVTQSSRYLVKRTGEKVFLECVQDMDHENMFWYRQDPGLGLRLIYFSYDVKMKEKGDIPEGYSVSREKKERFSLILESASTNQTSMYLCASSPTTGGLHEQFFGPGTRLTVL.

This chain connects TRBV2 to TRBJ1-1; D unresolved. Germline loops: CDR1 SNHLY, CDR2 FYNNEI. V lost 2 bases, J lost 8 bases, and 3 bases lay in between. The CDR3 loop spans 10 amino acids. The CDR3 nucleotides are TGTGCCAGCAGTGAACTGGAAGCTTTCTTT. It translates to CASSELEAFF.

CDR3 residues: CASSLDGGRLDEQFF. DNA of the CDR3: TGTGCCAGCAGCTTAGACGGCGGGAGGTTGGATGAGCAGTTCTTC. V gene TRBV11-3 combines with J gene TRBJ2-1; TRBD2 aligns across 8 bases. Germline CDR1 is SGHNT and CDR2 is YENEEA. The junction had 6 bases not matched to a gene; V was cut back by 0 bases and J by 8 bases. The CDR3 is 15 amino acids.

The chain couples TRBV6-1 to TRBJ2-7, with D possibly TRBD2 on 5 matching bases. The germline V gene encodes CDR1 MNHNS and CDR2 SASEGT. V was clipped by 6 bases and J by 2 bases, with 11 bases between them. CDR3 length equals 13 residues. The CDR3 region has the DNA TGTGCCAGCAGAGTTTCCGGGGCCTACGAGCAGTACTTC. Residues: CASRVSGAYEQYF.

In nucleotides, the CDR3 is TGCGCCAGCAGCCACCCAGGGACAGGGCGGGTCACCGGGGAGCTGTTTTTT. It specifies CASSHPGTGRVTGELFF. The V and J genes are TRBV4-1 and TRBJ2-2; 9 bases are a match to TRBD1. This CDR3 is 17 amino acids long. Trimming took 3 bases from V and 4 from J; bases not matched to a gene: 9. Germline CDR1 reads MGHRA; CDR2 reads YSYEKL.

Only a few counts were recorded for this clone. This chain links TRBV30 with TRBJ1-3; the match to TRBD1 covers 8 bases. V shed 4 bases, J shed 5 bases, and the junction held 10 bases outside the gene matches. The CDR3 is made up of 15 amino acids. Germline CDR1 is GTSNPN and CDR2 is SVGIG (reference sequence). CDR3 sequence: CAWNSEDRARNTIYF. DNA of the CDR3: TGTGCCTGGAACTCCGAGGACAGGGCAAGAAACACCATATATTTT.

The chain combines TRBV30 with TRBJ2-3; 9 bases align to TRBD2. The CDR3 totals 17 residues. Per germline, CDR1 GTSNPN and CDR2 SVGIG (reference sequence). Trimming removed 0 bases from V and 5 bases from J; junction bases left unmatched: 12. The CDR3 protein is CAWSVGWAGGRKDTQYF. The CDR3 bases are TGTGCCTGGAGTGTCGGATGGGCGGGGGGGCGAAAAGATACGCAGTATTTT. Full variable domain (missing parts from reference TRBV30 and TRBJ2-3): SQTIHQWPATLVQPVGSPLSLECTVEGTSNPNLYWYRQAAGRGLQLLFYSVGIGQISSEVPQNLSASRPQDRQFILSSKKLLLSDSGFYLCAWSVGWAGGRKDTQYFGPGTRLTVL.

As DNA, the CDR3 is TGTGCCAGCAGCTTAGGAGCGGGGAAGAACACCGGGGAGCTGTTTTTT. Translation gives CASSLGAGKNTGELFF. The rearrangement joins TRBV11-3 to TRBJ2-2; 7 nucleotides match TRBD2. The germline gives CDR1 SGHNT, CDR2 YENEEA. The V and J ends lost 1 base and 1 base, in that order; junction bases with no gene match: 3. The CDR3 contains 16 residues.

The chain has TRBV19 and TRBJ2-1; a possible D gene is TRBD1 (5 bases). V lost 8 bases, J lost 0 bases, and 8 bases lay in between. The CDR3 covers 13 residues. CDR1 and CDR2 from the germline V gene are LNHDA and SQIVND (reference sequence). As DNA, the CDR3 is TGTGCCAGTCGACAGAGCTCCTACAATGAGCAGTTCTTC. This codes for CASRQSSYNEQFF. Supplemented by reference TRBV19 and TRBJ2-1, the full variable domain reads DGGITQSPKYLFRKEGQNVTLSCEQNLNHDAMYWYRQDPGQGLRLIYYSQIVNDFQKGDIAEGYSVSREKKESFPLTVTSAQKNPTAFYLCASRQSSYNEQFFGPGTRLTVL.

With regard to this clone: In the same sample, other DNA sequences code for this CDR3. The chain joins TRBV30 to TRBJ1-5; D not certain. The V end lost 0 bases, the J end lost 7 bases, and 13 bases lay between the germline ends. Germline CDR1 is GTSNPN and CDR2 is SVGIG (reference sequence). This CDR3 contains 14 residues. In DNA, the CDR3 is TGTGCCTGGAGTGTAGGCGGAGTAGGCCAGCCCCAGCATTTT. It codes for CAWSVGGVGQPQHF.

The chain uses TRBV1 and TRBJ2-3; TRBD2 is the table's D call, not checked against the DNA. TRBV1 is assigned pseudogene status. The length of the CDR3 is 15 residues. The CDR3 DNA sequence: TGCACCAGCGGGCCGGGACTAGCGGGGCCGGATACGCAGTATTTT. It translates to CTSGPGLAGPDTQYF.

This chain joins TRBV9 and TRBJ2-1, with 8 bases that match TRBD1. Per the germline V gene, CDR1 is SGDLS and CDR2 is YYNGEE. V gave up 2 bases and J gave up 5 bases; unmatched junction bases: 6. This CDR3 has 15 amino acids. CDR3 protein: CASSVVGQEHNEQFF. Here the CDR3 DNA reads TGTGCCAGCAGCGTTGTGGGACAGGAACACAATGAGCAGTTCTTC.

The rearrangement uses TRBV12-1 and TRBJ2-7; the table's D call TRBD2 went unverified against the DNA. TRBV12-1 is a listed pseudogene. The CDR3 is 16 amino acids. This CDR3 reads CASSSRTSGGDYEQYF. Here the CDR3 DNA reads TGTGCCAGCAGCTCCAGGACTAGCGGGGGAGATTACGAGCAGTACTTC.

The chain employs TRBV7-6 and TRBJ1-6; D uncertain. The V gene's germline CDR1 is SGHVS and CDR2 FNYEAQ. V dropped 1 base and J dropped 0 bases, with 10 bases sitting between them. The CDR3 spans 17 residues. The chain's CDR3 is CASSLGQVNSYNSPLHF. CDR3 bases: TGTGCCAGCAGCTTAGGACAAGTAAACTCCTATAATTCACCCCTCCACTTT. Combining the CDR3 with reference TRBV7-6 and TRBJ1-6 gives the whole variable domain GAGVSQSPRYKVTKRGQDVALRCDPISGHVSLYWYRQALGQGPEFLTYFNYEAQQDKSGLPNDRFSAERPEGSISTLTIQRTEQRDSAMYRCASSLGQVNSYNSPLHFGNGTRLTVT.

The rearrangement uses TRBV10-1 and TRBJ2-1, with 7 nucleotides matching TRBD1. With 3 bases clipped from V and 3 bases from J, the junction kept 2 bases outside the gene matches. The CDR3 is 14 amino acids. Germline V CDR1 and CDR2: WNHNN, SYGVQD (reference sequence). CDR3 nucleotides: TGCGCCAGCAGTGATCGACAGGGCTACAATGAGCAGTTCTTC. As protein: CASSDRQGYNEQFF.

V gene TRBV30 combines with J gene TRBJ2-1; 7 positions match TRBD1. CDR1 and CDR2 (germline): GTSNPN, SVGIG (reference sequence). The length of the CDR3 is 11 residues. J was trimmed by 10 bases and V by 5 bases; bases with no gene match: 5. The CDR3, as DNA: TGTGCCTGGGACAGGGCGGAGGAGCAGTTCTTC. Encoded protein: CAWDRAEEQFF.

In this sample, this clone turned up a few times. V is TRBV15 and J is TRBJ1-1, with 7 bases identical to TRBD1. Trimming took 3 bases from V and 7 from J; bases not matched to a gene: 5. CDR1 and CDR2 (germline): LNHNV, YYDKDF (reference sequence). This CDR3 comprises 13 residues. The chain's CDR3 is CATSSRSGGEAFF. Written as DNA, the CDR3 is TGTGCCACCAGCAGCCGGTCAGGGGGTGAAGCTTTCTTT.

The chain combines TRBV27 with TRBJ1-5; 7 nucleotides agree with TRBD1. Germline V gene lookup returns CDR1 MNHEY and CDR2 SMNVEV (reference sequence). Unmatched junction bases numbered 7, after V lost 2 bases and J lost 6 bases. The length of the CDR3 is 15 residues. CDR3 nucleotides: TGTGCCAGCAGTTTAACCCCGACAGGGTCTCAGCCCCAGCATTTT. Its translation is CASSLTPTGSQPQHF.

The chain links TRBV30 to TRBJ2-4; tentative D call: TRBD1 (6 bases). There are 16 residues in the CDR3. Germline V gene lookup returns CDR1 GTSNPN and CDR2 SVGIG (reference sequence). Between the trimmed V and J ends, which lost 1 base and 0 bases, there was a span of 13 bases. CDR3 residues: CAWSAGTILAKNIQYF. The CDR3 DNA sequence: TGTGCCTGGAGTGCCGGGACAATACTAGCCAAAAACATTCAGTACTTC.

The chain employs TRBV5-1 and TRBJ2-3, with 10 bases fitting TRBD1. CDR1 is SGHRS, CDR2 YFSETQ, per germline. Trimming at V came to 3 bases and at J to 1 base, leaving 5 bases not matched to a gene. CDR3 length equals 16 residues. In nucleotides, the CDR3 is TGCGCCAGCAGCTGGCCCGGGACAGGGGGCACAGATACGCAGTATTTT. Translation gives CASSWPGTGGTDTQYF.

The chain uses TRBV7-9 and TRBJ2-2; D uncertain. The V end lost 0 bases, the J end lost 1 base, and 6 bases lay between the germline ends. CDR3 length equals 15 residues. Germline V gene data show CDR1 as SEHNR and CDR2 as FQNEAQ (reference sequence). The CDR3 DNA reads as TGTGCCAGCAGCTTAGCTGGACGGAACACCGGGGAGCTGTTTTTT. Translating it yields CASSLAGRNTGELFF. Based on the CDR3 plus reference TRBV7-9 and TRBJ2-2, the full variable domain is DTGVSQNPRHKITKRGQNVTFRCDPISEHNRLYWYRQTLGQGPEFLTYFQNEAQLEKSRLLSDRFSAERPKGSFSTLEIQRTEQGDSAMYLCASSLAGRNTGELFFGEGSRLTVL.

Turning to this clone: In the same sample, other DNA sequences code for this CDR3. This chain joins TRBV5-1 and TRBJ2-3; the D is unclear. Germline V gene lookup returns CDR1 SGHRS and CDR2 YFSETQ. V was clipped by 0 bases and J by 6 bases, with 8 bases between them. The length of the CDR3 is 13 residues. The CDR3 is CASSLVGLDTQYF. CDR3 nucleotides: TGCGCCAGCAGCTTGGTGGGGTTGGATACGCAGTATTTT.